Listed below are T cell receptor beta chains from one sample, sequenced in a study of blood T cells in healthy people across ages. In TCRdb, the 5' RACE reads were re-called with MiXCR into one record per CDR3 protein. The sample contains more than 750,000 distinct CDR3 sequences, about 29% of which appear only once. In addition, the sample was reused for a study of T cells of mothers and their children.

The sequencing input was blood. The receptors originated from a woman aged 40 to 50 in good health. Each CDR3 is given with its conserved first and last residue. The D gene is left open where the match is weak. For some rows the clone size is stated as once, few or many, or as a class when expanded; others skip it.

V gene	D gene	J gene	clone size	CDR3 DNA	CDR3 protein
TRBV6-4	.	TRBJ2-1	few	TGTGCCAGCAGTGACAGCCTAGTATCCAATGAGCAGTTCTTC	CASSDSLVSNEQFF
TRBV12-3/TRBV12-4	TRBD2	TRBJ2-1	few	TGTGCCAGCAGTTTTGGTAGCGGGGGGGCCCCCAATGAGCAGTTCTTC	CASSFGSGGAPNEQFF
TRBV7-2	TRBD1	TRBJ2-1	.	TGTGCCAGCAACTACGAACCGGGACAGGGCTACAATGAGCAGTTCTTC	CASNYEPGQGYNEQFF
TRBV7-2	.	TRBJ2-7	.	TGTGCCAGCAGCTTAGATCCAGGGGCGTTCGACGAGCAGTACTTC	CASSLDPGAFDEQYF
TRBV7-2	.	TRBJ2-7	many	TGTGCCAGCAGCTTAGATCCGGGGATAAGGTACGAGCAGTACTTC	CASSLDPGIRYEQYF
TRBV6-1	.	TRBJ2-1	.	TGTGCCAGCAGAACCAAGGGGGGGGGGACTACCGACAATGAGCAGTTCTTC	CASRTKGGGTTDNEQFF
TRBV10-3	.	TRBJ2-5	many	TGTGCCATCGCCGGGACCCTAGACACCCAGTACTTC	CAIAGTLDTQYF
TRBV28	TRBD1	TRBJ1-5	.	TGTGCCAGCAGAGTCCCGGTCTCTGGGACAGGCGGTAATCAGCCCCAGCATTTT	CASRVPVSGTGGNQPQHF
TRBV12-3/TRBV12-4	.	TRBJ2-3	.	TGTGCCAGCACCTCCGGGACACCTAGCACAGATACGCAGTATTTT	CASTSGTPSTDTQYF
TRBV27	TRBD1	TRBJ2-7	many	TGTGCCAGCGCCGGGACAGGGTTGTACGAGCAGTACTTC	CASAGTGLYEQYF
TRBV12-3/TRBV12-4	.	TRBJ1-2	.	TGTGCCAGCAGTTTAATTCGGTCCTACGGCTACACCTTC	CASSLIRSYGYTF
TRBV2	.	TRBJ1-5	.	TGTGCCAGCAGTGACCAACTGCCTTATCAGCCCCAGCATTTT	CASSDQLPYQPQHF
TRBV7-9	.	TRBJ1-1	.	TGTGCCAGCAGTTTAGATGAGGGGAGGCACACTGAAGCTTTCTTT	CASSLDEGRHTEAFF
TRBV9	.	TRBJ1-2	.	TGTGCCAGCAGCGTGACGGGCCAGGGTTATGGCTACACCTTC	CASSVTGQGYGYTF
TRBV28	.	TRBJ1-5	.	TGTGCCAGCAGTTCGGGACACCGAGGAGCTAGCAATCAGCCCCAGCATTTT	CASSSGHRGASNQPQHF
TRBV18	.	TRBJ1-2	.	TGTGCCAGCTCACCAAGGGTCGGCAGGGATGATGGCTACACCTTC	CASSPRVGRDDGYTF
TRBV6-2/TRBV6-3	TRBD1	TRBJ2-1	few	TGTGCCAGCAGCAAGACGACAGGGGGCGCGAGGTACAATGAGCAGTTCTTC	CASSKTTGGARYNEQFF
TRBV7-2	TRBD1	TRBJ2-5	.	TGTGCCAGCAGCCGCGGACAGGCGGGGACCCAGTACTTC	CASSRGQAGTQYF
TRBV5-1	.	TRBJ2-3	.	TGCGCCAGCAGCTTGGTTCTTCGGGGGAATACGTCCCCAAATACGCAGTATTTT	CASSLVLRGNTSPNTQYF
TRBV7-9	.	TRBJ1-2	.	TGTGCCAGCAGCTCTCGGCGGGGGGAAATCCATGGCTACACCTTC	CASSSRRGEIHGYTF
TRBV28	TRBD1	TRBJ1-2	.	TGTGCCAGCAGTTCACCCTCGCCGGGACAGGGAGACAACTATGGCTACACCTTC	CASSSPSPGQGDNYGYTF
TRBV10-3	TRBD1	TRBJ2-1	many	TGTGCCATCAGTGACCGGGACAGGGGTTCAAATGAGCAGTTCTTC	CAISDRDRGSNEQFF
TRBV4-2	.	TRBJ2-3	.	TGTGCCAGCAGCCAAGCAAGCGGAACGCAGTATTTT	CASSQASGTQYF
TRBV4-2	.	TRBJ2-7	few	TGTGCCAGCAGCTCAACGGGGCGAAACGAGCAGTACTTC	CASSSTGRNEQYF
TRBV28	TRBD1	TRBJ2-7	many	TGTGCCAGCAGTAACACCCGACAGGGGCGCTACGAGCAGTACTTC	CASSNTRQGRYEQYF
TRBV2	.	TRBJ1-2	once	TGTGCCAGCAGTGATAGGACGAACTATGGCTACACCTTC	CASSDRTNYGYTF
TRBV6-2/TRBV6-3	TRBD1	TRBJ1-6	.	TGTGCCAGCAGTTACCACCCCCGGACAGGCACTTCGAATTCACCCCTCCACTTT	CASSYHPRTGTSNSPLHF
TRBV7-2	TRBD1	TRBJ1-2	.	TGTGCCAGCAGCTTGGGACAGGGATGGTCTGGCTACACCTTC	CASSLGQGWSGYTF
TRBV3-1	.	TRBJ1-2	.	TGTCCCAGCAGTCCCGACAGGCCCGGGGGCTACACCTTC	CPSSPDRPGGYTF
TRBV18	.	TRBJ1-5	.	TGTGCCAGCTCGTCCGCGGGGGCTAGCAATCAGCCCCAGCATTTT	CASSSAGASNQPQHF
TRBV12-3/TRBV12-4	.	TRBJ1-4	.	TGTGCCAGCAGTGTCGAGCTTAATGAAAAACTGTTTTTT	CASSVELNEKLFF
TRBV18	TRBD2	TRBJ2-1	.	TGTGCCAGCTCACCTCCTGGGGGACTAGCGGGGAACAATGAGCAGTTCTTC	CASSPPGGLAGNNEQFF
TRBV5-1	.	TRBJ1-2	few	TGCGCCAGCAGCTTGGACGGTACGAACTGTGGCTACACCTTC	CASSLDGTNCGYTF
TRBV4-3	TRBD2	TRBJ2-7	many	TGCGCCAGCAGCCGAGGGACTAGCGGGGTTGACGAGCAGTACTTC	CASSRGTSGVDEQYF
TRBV7-9	.	TRBJ2-7	many	TGTGCCAGCAGCCGACGGAGTACGTACTACGAGCAGTACTTC	CASSRRSTYYEQYF
TRBV5-1	TRBD1	TRBJ2-3	.	TGCGCCAGCAGAGGTCAGGGGGCTGTCGCAGATACGCAGTATTTT	CASRGQGAVADTQYF
TRBV9	TRBD2	TRBJ2-7	many	TGTGCCAGCAGCGTAGTTAGCGGGGGGCCAAACGAGCAGTACTTC	CASSVVSGGPNEQYF
TRBV7-3	TRBD2	TRBJ2-3	.	TGTGCCAGCAGTCGAGCGGGGGCGGGCACAGATACGCAGTATTTT	CASSRAGAGTDTQYF
TRBV5-1	TRBD2	TRBJ2-1	.	TGCGCCAGCAGCCTCTCCGGGACTAGCGGGGGCCACCGATACAATGAGCAGTTCTTC	CASSLSGTSGGHRYNEQFF
TRBV7-4	TRBD1	TRBJ2-7	many	TGTGCCAGCAGAACAAGCAGGGGGCGCCCCTACGAGCAGTACTTC	CASRTSRGRPYEQYF
TRBV6-5	TRBD1	TRBJ1-5	few	TGTGCCAGCAGGCAGTCAGGGGGCGCAGGTCAGCCCCAGCATTTT	CASRQSGGAGQPQHF
TRBV5-1	TRBD1	TRBJ2-1	.	TGCGCCAGCAGCGCGGAAAAGGACAGGGGGTTGATCCATGAGCAGTTCTTC	CASSAEKDRGLIHEQFF
TRBV10-3	TRBD2	TRBJ2-7	.	TGTGCCATCAGTGAACGGGGGGACGAGCAGTACTTC	CAISERGDEQYF
TRBV6-1	.	TRBJ2-3	once	TGTGCCAGCAGTCGAAGCCATAAAAGGTCCGAGAAAAATACGCAGTATTTT	CASSRSHKRSEKNTQYF
TRBV5-5	TRBD1	TRBJ1-2	few	TGTGCCAGCAGCAAACCAGGACAGGGCATCTATGGCTACACCTTC	CASSKPGQGIYGYTF
TRBV6-6	TRBD1	TRBJ1-6	.	TGTGCCAGCAGTTCTACGGACAGGGGTAATAATTCACCCCTCCACTTT	CASSSTDRGNNSPLHF
TRBV7-2	.	TRBJ1-5	.	TGTGCCAGCAGCTCTCCAGGGGCGGGTCAGCCCCAGCATTTT	CASSSPGAGQPQHF
TRBV28	.	TRBJ1-6	few	TGTGCCAGCAGTTTCAGCCCTTATAATTCACCCCTCCACTTT	CASSFSPYNSPLHF
TRBV20-1	.	TRBJ1-6	.	TGCAGTGCTAGAGACATCGGGCAGCTCCAGCCTTCCCTCCACTTT	CSARDIGQLQPSLHF
TRBV9	.	TRBJ2-5	few	TGTGCCAGCAGCGTAGTGGAGGGGGTGTGGGAGACCCAGTACTTC	CASSVVEGVWETQYF
TRBV30	TRBD1	TRBJ2-1	many	TGTGCCTGGAGTCCCGGGACAGGGGACAATGAGCAGTTCTTC	CAWSPGTGDNEQFF
TRBV12-3/TRBV12-4	.	TRBJ1-1	.	TGTGCCAGCAGTTTGGATAGCCAGAGAAGGAACACTGAAGCTTTCTTT	CASSLDSQRRNTEAFF
TRBV4-3	.	TRBJ2-1	.	TGCGCCAGCAGCCAGCGCGGTTCGGTGGGGGTGAAGTTCTTC	CASSQRGSVGVKFF
TRBV6-5	.	TRBJ1-2	few	TGTGCCAGCAGTTACGGGCAGGCCGGTAGAGGCTACACCTTC	CASSYGQAGRGYTF
TRBV27	.	TRBJ1-5	.	TGTGCCAGCGGTATACAGGGCTATCAGCCCCAGCATTTT	CASGIQGYQPQHF
TRBV5-1	.	TRBJ2-7	many	TGCGCCAGCAGCTTGGAGCCGAACACGGGGATCTACGAGCAGTACTTC	CASSLEPNTGIYEQYF
TRBV5-1	TRBD2	TRBJ2-3	many	TGCGCCAGCAGCTTAGTAGCGGGGGCAGATACGCAGTATTTT	CASSLVAGADTQYF
TRBV7-9	TRBD1	TRBJ1-2	.	TGTGCCAGCAGCCCGCCCAATCAGGGGGCTACGAACTATGGCTACACCTTC	CASSPPNQGATNYGYTF
TRBV7-6	.	TRBJ1-1	.	TGTGCCAGCAGCTTAGAGGGCAGGGCGAACACTGAAGCTTGCTTT	CASSLEGRANTEACF
TRBV3-1	.	TRBJ2-6	many	TGTGCCAGCAGCCGAGGAGGGCTCTCTGGGGCCAACGTCCTGACTTTC	CASSRGGLSGANVLTF